The next 32 T cell receptor beta chains were all read from a single sample in a study of shared clonotypes between healthy human individuals. Sequencing used immunoSEQ multiplex PCR; TCRdb keeps in-frame clones, though not all of them. This table holds millions of clones, 95% found once. The specimen sequenced was naive CD4+ T cells sorted from blood. Subset here: CD45RA+ positively selected. The receptors shown here come from a man aged 18 to 30 in good health.

This clone came up once. The rearrangement joins TRBV6-5 to TRBJ1-3; D is unresolved. This CDR3 has 13 residues. The germline CDR1 and CDR2 sequences are MNHEY and SVGAGI. Trimming took off 6 bases at V and 3 bases at J, with 9 bases between the two ends. CDR3 sequence: CASSFLLGNTIYF. DNA for the CDR3: TGTGCCAGCAGCTTCCTACTTGGAAACACCATATATTTT.

V is TRBV6-5 and J is TRBJ2-7, with 13 bases aligning to TRBD2. Germline V CDR1 and CDR2: MNHEY, SVGAGI. The V and J ends lost 5 bases and 5 bases, in that order; junction bases with no gene match: 6. The CDR3 is 15 residues long. The CDR3, as DNA: TGTGCCAGCAGTCGGACTAGCGGGAGCTGGGACGAGCAGTACTTC. Protein: CASSRTSGSWDEQYF.

The J gene is TRBJ1-2, the V gene TRBV10-3, with TRBD1 matching over 12 bases. The CDR3 totals 13 residues. V lost 8 bases and J lost 7; bases outside the gene matches: 5. Looked up from germline, CDR1 is ENHRY and CDR2 is SYGVKD. The CDR3: CAIGGTGGSGYTF. For the CDR3, the DNA is TGTGCCATCGGAGGGACAGGGGGCTCTGGCTACACCTTC.

Regarding this clone: Other DNA sequences from this sample encode an identical CDR3 as well. This chain uses TRBV30 with TRBJ1-2, with D possibly TRBD1 on 5 matching bases. Trimming took off 3 bases at V and 3 bases at J, with 8 bases between the two ends. The length of the CDR3 is 12 residues. The germline V gene has CDR1 GTSNPN and CDR2 SVGIG (reference sequence). The CDR3 DNA follows: TGTGCCTGGAGCCTAGGGGACTATGGCTACACCTTC. Translated: CAWSLGDYGYTF.

V usage is TRBV7-9 and J usage is TRBJ1-2; D uncertain. Germline assignment: CDR1 SEHNR and CDR2 FQNEAQ (reference sequence). The ends were cut back, 5 bases at V and 2 bases at J, with 6 bases in the middle. The length of the CDR3 is 12 residues. CDR3 in amino acids: CASSVENYGYTF. DNA of the CDR3: TGTGCCAGCAGCGTCGAGAACTATGGCTACACCTTC.

In its sample, this clone was seen once. The chain has TRBV2 and TRBJ1-4, with 9 positions matching TRBD1. CDR3 length: 16 residues. J lost 8 bases, V lost 8 bases, and 15 bases had no gene match. Germline lookup yields CDR1 SNHLY and CDR2 FYNNEI. In nucleotides, the CDR3 is TGTGCCAGCCCCCCCAGAGTTGGGACAGGGTGGGAAAAACTGTTTTTT. The encoded protein is CASPPRVGTGWEKLFF.

The chain is built from TRBV10-3 and TRBJ2-5, with D maybe TRBD1 (6 bases). The CDR3 has 16 residues. Germline assignment: CDR1 ENHRY and CDR2 SYGVKD. Trimming shortened V by 2 bases and J by 2 bases, and 15 bases separated the two germline ends. The CDR3 nucleotides are TGTGCCATCAGTGAGGGACAGTCTGCGATACAAGAGACCCAGTACTTC. It specifies CAISEGQSAIQETQYF.

The chain uses TRBV19 and TRBJ2-7, with D possibly matching TRBD1 (5 bases). This CDR3 contains 13 residues. Trimming removed 3 bases from V and 2 bases from J, with 8 bases in between. Germline loops: CDR1 LNHDA, CDR2 SQIVND (reference sequence). As DNA, the CDR3 is TGTGCCAGTAGTATGGGGCATACCTACGAGCAGTACTTC. As protein: CASSMGHTYEQYF.

The CDR3 DNA reads as TGTGCCAGCAGCTTAGGCGCTGGGCGGGGATCCTACAATGAGCAGTTCTTC. Encoded protein: CASSLGAGRGSYNEQFF. The chain joins TRBV7-2 to TRBJ2-1; possible D gene TRBD2, 6 bases. This CDR3 contains 17 residues. Germline V gene data show CDR1 as SGHTA and CDR2 as FQGNSA. The V end was cut by 1 base, the J end by 1 base, with 14 bases between. The full variable domain, with the rest looked up from reference TRBV7-2 and TRBJ2-1, is GAGVSQSPSNKVTEKGKDVELRCDPISGHTALYWYRQSLGQGLEFLIYFQGNSAPDKSGLPSDRFSAERTGGSVSTLTIQRTQQEDSAVYLCASSLGAGRGSYNEQFFGPGTRLTVL.

The chain links TRBV4-1 to TRBJ2-2; 10 bases match TRBD2. Germline-derived CDR1 and CDR2 are MGHRA and YSYEKL. CDR3 length: 16 residues. V lost 8 bases to trimming and J lost 5 bases; unmatched junction nucleotides: 11. CDR3 residues: CASFTGPLAGTGELFF. CDR3 bases: TGCGCCAGCTTTACCGGTCCACTAGCGGGGACCGGGGAGCTGTTTTTT.

The chain recombines TRBV11-3 with TRBJ2-3, with D perhaps matching TRBD1 (6 bases). V lost 1 base and J 2 bases, leaving 10 bases between the germline ends. The CDR3 runs to 15 residues. Germline CDR1 reads SGHNT; CDR2 reads YENEEA. The DNA for the CDR3 is TGTGCCAGCAGCTTAGGAGGGGGTCCCACAGATACGCAGTATTTT. Translating gives CASSLGGGPTDTQYF.

The V gene is TRBV19, the J gene TRBJ2-2; tentative D call: TRBD2 (6 bases). In germline, CDR1 is LNHDA, CDR2 SQIVND (reference sequence). V was trimmed by 5 bases and J by 8 bases, leaving 15 bases between them. CDR3 size: 14 residues. This CDR3 reads CASSRGLAPGELFF. CDR3 DNA sequence: TGTGCCAGTAGTCGGGGTCTAGCGCCAGGGGAGCTGTTTTTT.

The chain recombines TRBV21-1 with TRBJ1-3; whether TRBD1, the table's D call, matches the DNA was not checked. TRBV21-1 constitutes a pseudogene. The CDR3 has 16 residues. The CDR3 reads CASSKGSVNSGNTIYF. The CDR3 DNA is TGTGCCAGCAGCAAAGGATCAGTTAACTCTGGAAACACCATATATTTT.

CDR3 region: CASSRGLASYNEQFF. In DNA, the CDR3 is TGTGCCAGCAGCCGTGGACTAGCGAGCTACAATGAGCAGTTCTTC. V is TRBV5-6 and J is TRBJ2-1; 9 nucleotides align to TRBD2. After removal of 4 bases from V and 3 bases from J, the junction contained 5 bases not matched to a gene. The CDR3 runs 15 residues. CDR1 and CDR2 from the germline V gene are SGHDT and YYEEEE.

Concerning this clone itself: Other DNA sequences in the sample encode the same CDR3. The rearrangement uses TRBV30 and TRBJ2-7; D gene unclear. The germline gives CDR1 GTSNPN, CDR2 SVGIG (reference sequence). The length of the CDR3 is 12 residues. The V end was cut by 0 bases, the J end by 4 bases, with 7 bases between. The CDR3 bases are TGTGCCTGGAGTGTATCAAGATACGAGCAGTACTTC. Translated: CAWSVSRYEQYF.

The V and J genes are TRBV5-7 and TRBJ1-4; D is possibly TRBD1 (5 bases). Being an ORF, TRBV5-7 has a function that is uncertain. V was trimmed by 0 bases and J by 8 bases, leaving 17 bases between them. CDR3 length: 16 amino acids. Here the CDR3 reads CASSLELGPRAEKLFF. In DNA, the CDR3 is TGTGCCAGCAGCTTGGAATTGGGACCACGGGCCGAAAAACTGTTTTTT.

The chain links TRBV6-6 to TRBJ1-5, with a possible D match to TRBD1 (5 bases). V lost 8 bases and J 0 bases, leaving 11 bases between the germline ends. This CDR3 comprises 14 residues. Looked up from germline, CDR1 is MNHNY and CDR2 is SVGAGI (reference sequence). CDR3 DNA sequence: TGTGCCAGCGGGGGGATGGATAGCAATCAGCCCCAGCATTTT. Protein sequence: CASGGMDSNQPQHF.

This chain links TRBV6-5 with TRBJ1-5; 9 nucleotides align to TRBD1. Per the germline V gene, CDR1 is MNHEY and CDR2 is SVGAGI. The J segment lost 6 bases and the V segment lost 5 bases, leaving 5 bases of the junction unmatched. This CDR3 is built from 14 residues. This CDR3 is CASSRGQGIQPQHF. In DNA, the CDR3 is TGTGCCAGCAGTCGCGGACAGGGGATTCAGCCCCAGCATTTT.

The chain carries TRBV27 and TRBJ1-5, with D possibly TRBD1 on 5 matching bases. V lost 5 bases and J lost 3, with 11 bases in between. This CDR3 contains 14 residues. The V gene's germline CDR1 is MNHEY and CDR2 SMNVEV (reference sequence). This CDR3 is CASSPGTINQPQHF. The CDR3 DNA is TGTGCCAGCAGTCCGGGGACCATCAATCAGCCCCAGCATTTT.

The chain carries TRBV18 and TRBJ2-7, with D perhaps TRBD1 or TRBD2 (5 bases each). Trimming cost V 2 bases and J 7 bases, with 18 bases left between them. Germline assignment: CDR1 KGHSH and CDR2 LQKENI. This CDR3 has 15 residues. This CDR3 is CASSPGSQGPREQYF. The CDR3 DNA reads TGTGCCAGCTCACCAGGGAGTCAGGGACCTAGGGAGCAGTACTTC.

The chain is built from TRBV19 and TRBJ2-2; unclear D gene. The CDR3 sequence is 15 residues long. Between the trimmed V and J ends, which lost 0 bases and 3 bases, there was a span of 8 bases. The germline V gene encodes CDR1 LNHDA and CDR2 SQIVND (reference sequence). CDR3 amino acids: CASSIEGSYTGELFF. As DNA, the CDR3 is TGTGCCAGTAGTATAGAGGGGTCCTACACCGGGGAGCTGTTTTTT.

This clone was detected a few times. The chain joins TRBV6-5 to TRBJ2-3; D is ambiguous. The CDR3 contains 12 residues. The V end lost 8 bases, the J end lost 5 bases, and 11 bases lay between the germline ends. Germline V lookup: CDR1 MNHEY, CDR2 SVGAGI. The CDR3 protein is CASGRERDTQYF. For the CDR3, the DNA is TGTGCCAGCGGAAGAGAGCGAGATACGCAGTATTTT.

V and J are TRBV30 and TRBJ1-1; weak D call: TRBD1 (6 bases). The V gene lost 5 bases and the J gene lost 0 bases, with 10 bases spanning the gap. Germline loops: CDR1 GTSNPN, CDR2 SVGIG (reference sequence). This CDR3 is built from 13 residues. The CDR3 DNA reads TGTGCCTGGGGTAGGGGGATGAACACTGAAGCTTTCTTT. It specifies CAWGRGMNTEAFF.

This rearrangement joins TRBV10-3 to TRBJ2-5; D is ambiguous. The germline V gene has CDR1 ENHRY and CDR2 SYGVKD. V was shortened by 4 bases and J by 1 base, with 10 bases between the two germline ends. CDR3 length: 14 amino acids. CDR3 coding DNA: TGTGCCATCAGTGGCGGATACTCCCAAGAGACCCAGTACTTC. Amino acid sequence: CAISGGYSQETQYF.

The rearrangement uses TRBV11-3 and TRBJ2-1, with TRBD2 as a possible D gene (6 bases). The CDR3 length is 12 residues. Trimming cost V 4 bases and J 10 bases, with 11 bases left between them. Germline assignment: CDR1 SGHNT and CDR2 YENEEA. The CDR3 loop reads CASSSSAGEQFF. The CDR3 DNA reads as TGTGCCAGCAGCTCCAGCGCGGGAGAGCAGTTCTTC.

This chain uses TRBV5-1 with TRBJ1-4; D is unclear. Trimming removed 0 bases at V and 4 bases at J, with 10 bases between. From germline, CDR1 is SGHRS and CDR2 YFSETQ. The CDR3 covers 15 residues. In nucleotides, the CDR3 is TGCGCCAGCAGCTTGGGCCCGGGAAGTAATGAAAAACTGTTTTTT. Translating gives CASSLGPGSNEKLFF.

The DNA for the CDR3 is TGTGCCATCAGTGAGGGCAGGAAAGCAACTAATGAAAAACTGTTTTTT. This translates into CAISEGRKATNEKLFF. The V and J genes are TRBV10-3 and TRBJ1-4; no clear D. Germline V gene sequence: CDR1 ENHRY, CDR2 SYGVKD. This CDR3 has 16 residues. V was cut by 2 bases and J by 0 bases, with 10 bases left in between.

The chain combines TRBV6-1 with TRBJ1-1; D gene ambiguous. The CDR3 consists of 12 residues. Trimming took 6 bases from V and 6 from J, leaving 11 bases between them. The V gene's germline CDR1 is MNHNS and CDR2 SASEGT. CDR3 in amino acids: CASSERWPEAFF. CDR3 bases: TGTGCCAGCAGCGAAAGGTGGCCTGAAGCTTTCTTT.

The chain employs TRBV18 and TRBJ1-1, with D possibly matching TRBD1 (6 bases). Trimming stripped 5 bases from V and 4 bases from J, with 14 bases between. The CDR3 loop spans 14 amino acids. CDR1 is KGHSH and CDR2 is LQKENI in the germline V gene. The CDR3 protein is CASSSRDTLTEAFF. CDR3 in DNA: TGTGCCAGCTCATCCCGGGACACGCTCACTGAAGCTTTCTTT.

The table lists this clone with a few counts. The V gene is TRBV2, the J gene TRBJ1-3; D is ambiguous. The CDR3 covers 15 residues. V shed 4 bases and J shed 0 bases, with 10 bases lying between them. Germline V gives CDR1 SNHLY, CDR2 FYNNEI. The CDR3 DNA reads TGTGCCAGCAGTGTAGACCTGAGCTCTGGAAACACCATATATTTT. Translating it yields CASSVDLSSGNTIYF.

The genes are TRBV6-6 and TRBJ1-6; no clear D gene. CDR1 is MNHNY, CDR2 SVGAGI, per germline (reference sequence). V lost 5 bases and J 6 bases, leaving 11 bases between the germline ends. CDR3 length equals 14 residues. CDR3 DNA sequence: TGTGCCAGCAGTCACGTTGCAGCTAATTCACCCCTCCACTTT. Its translation: CASSHVAANSPLHF.

This clone was counted once. A much larger clone differs from this one at a single base, so this may be a read error. The chain carries TRBV6-1 and TRBJ1-5; TRBD1 matches at 11 bases. V was pared by 6 bases and J by 4 bases, with 2 bases of the junction left unmatched. Germline assignment: CDR1 MNHNS and CDR2 SASEGT. This CDR3 comprises 14 residues. In DNA form, the CDR3 reads TGTGCCAGCAGGGGGACAGGGGGTAATCAGCCCCAGCATTTT. Translating it yields CASRGTGGNQPQHF.